The source of this TCR beta chain is a study of T cells in Graves' hyperthyroidism and ophthalmopathy. Stable disease denoted Graves' hyperthyroidism without ophthalmopathy progression within 18 months. Lactation, pregnancy, other autoimmune disease or uncontrolled infection excluded patients. Orbital computed tomography and thyroid ultrasound, together with serum TRAb and thyroxine and clinical symptoms, were used for diagnoses. This CDR3 is 13 amino acids long. J gave up 8 bases and V 5 bases, and 7 bases lay outside the gene matches. Germline V gene lookup returns CDR1 SGHAT and CDR2 FQNNGV. Amplified TCR beta CDR3 regions came from RNA transcripts. In the first-round RT-PCR of the TCR CDR3, the HTBI primer set was used. Via MiXCR, TCRdb re-called the multiplex PCR reads, giving one row per CDR3 protein. The profile shows hundreds of thousands of distinct CDR3 sequences, under 60% of them singletons.

This clonotype occurred many times. The sequenced material came from peripheral blood or thyroid tissue (not recorded which). V and J are TRBV11-2 and TRBJ2-7; 9 bases are a match to TRBD1. This TCR came from a woman younger than 35 with Graves' hyperthyroidism. The CDR3 nucleotides read TGTGCCAGCAGCACCGGGACAGGGCTGAAGCAGTACTTC. This sequence encodes CASSTGTGLKQYF.